This passage covers 20 T cell receptor beta chains from one sample sequenced in a study of low-dose radiotherapy and immunotherapy resistance in tumors. Gene-specific TRAV and TRBV primers were used for first-strand cDNA, covering alpha and beta chains. Amplification of TCRs used a constant-region primer and V-primer adapter for 15 to 25 PCR cycles. TCRdb re-called the reads through MiXCR, storing one row per CDR3 protein. The sample contains around 83,000 distinct CDR3 sequences, approximately 17% of which appear only once. Time point specified: before trial treatment. The specimen comprised PBMCs, sampled before treatment. The source is a male donor with prostate cancer.

This clonotype showed up many times. The chain joins TRBV6-2 or TRBV6-3 to TRBJ2-7, with TRBD1 identical over 10 bases. This CDR3 contains 16 residues. V was pared by 5 bases and J by 0 bases, with 7 bases of the junction left unmatched. CDR1 is MNHEY and CDR2 is SVGEGT in the germline V gene. The CDR3 loop reads CASSDVTGGFSYEQYF. CDR3 nucleotides: TGTGCCAGCAGTGATGTGACAGGGGGCTTCTCCTACGAGCAGTACTTC.

This clonotype was seen once. The CDR3 DNA is TGTGCCAGCAGGACCGGGACAGGGGAGTCCCATGAGCAGTTCTTC. The encoded protein is CASRTGTGESHEQFF. The V gene is TRBV12-3 or TRBV12-4, the J gene TRBJ2-1, with 10 bases matching TRBD1. CDR3 length: 15 amino acids. The ends lost 6 bases at V and 8 bases at J; junction bases unmatched: 10.

The chain has TRBV9 and TRBJ2-3; TRBD2 aligns across 7 bases. Germline V gene sequence: CDR1 SGDLS, CDR2 YYNGEE. This CDR3 has 16 amino acids. Trimming cost V 0 bases and J 4 bases; bases outside gene matches: 8. Here the CDR3 reads CASSVGGSGVADTQYF. The CDR3 region has the DNA TGTGCCAGCAGCGTAGGCGGGAGTGGTGTCGCAGATACGCAGTATTTT. The full variable domain, rest sourced from reference TRBV9 and TRBJ2-3, is DSGVTQTPKHLITATGQRVTLRCSPRSGDLSVYWYQQSLDQGLQFLIQYYNGEERAKGNILERFSAQQFPDLHSELNLSSLELGDSALYFCASSVGGSGVADTQYFGPGTRLTVL.

The V call is TRBV7-3, the J call TRBJ2-3, with TRBD2 identical over 12 bases. The germline gives CDR1 SGHTA, CDR2 FQGTGA. V trimming: 5 bases; J trimming: 4 bases; junction bases outside the gene matches: 10. This CDR3 region has 17 residues. CDR3 coding DNA: TGTGCCAGCAGCAGCCCCCTAGCGGGGGGGCCACCAGATACGCAGTATTTT. This sequence encodes CASSSPLAGGPPDTQYF.

This clonotype was detected many times. The V call is TRBV3-1, the J call TRBJ1-5; D is undetermined. Per germline, CDR1 LGHDT and CDR2 YNNKEL (reference sequence). CDR3 length: 13 amino acids. Trimming took off 2 bases at V and 4 bases at J, with 6 bases between the two ends. The CDR3 region has the DNA TGTGCCAGCAGCCAAACAGCTAATCAGCCCCAGCATTTT. The encoded protein is CASSQTANQPQHF.

There are many counts of this clonotype. The V and J genes are TRBV3-1 and TRBJ2-5; no definite D call. This CDR3 comprises 15 residues. CDR1 is LGHDT and CDR2 is YNNKEL in the germline V gene (reference sequence). Trimming removed 0 bases from V and 8 bases from J, with 16 bases in between. Written as DNA, the CDR3 is TGTGCCAGCAGCCAAGATCTTACTGTACGGGCAACCCAGTACTTC. Translating gives CASSQDLTVRATQYF.

The chain recombines TRBV21-1 with TRBJ2-1; the table's D call, TRBD2, has no DNA check behind it. TRBV21-1 is marked as a pseudogene. CDR3 length equals 17 residues. The CDR3 region is CASSILGCSGSEYEQFF. Written as DNA, the CDR3 is TGTGCCAGCAGCATCCTCGGTTGTAGCGGGAGTGAGTATGAGCAGTTCTTC.

On this clonotype: It is likely a read error: a sequence one base away is far more abundant. The chain employs TRBV4-2 and TRBJ2-7; TRBD2 matches at 7 bases. The germline V gene encodes CDR1 LGHNA and CDR2 YNFKEQ. Unmatched junction bases numbered 20, after V lost 2 bases and J lost 7 bases. CDR3 size: 18 residues. CDR3 sequence reads: CASSQSVSGATTKNEQYF. The CDR3 bases are TGTGCCAGCAGCCAATCGGTAAGCGGGGCAACCACGAAAAATGAGCAGTACTTC.

This clonotype was counted a few times. The chain recombines TRBV12-3 or TRBV12-4 with TRBJ2-7; TRBD2 matches at 8 bases. The CDR3 runs 14 residues. Trimming removed 3 bases from V and 3 bases from J; junction bases left unmatched: 4. CDR3 region: CASSLGGRNYEQYF. The CDR3 DNA reads as TGTGCCAGCAGTTTGGGCGGGAGGAACTACGAGCAGTACTTC.

A note on this clonotype: A far larger clone differs by one base, so this is likely a read error. CDR3 in amino acids: CDSSFDGNTEAFF. The CDR3 DNA reads TGTGACAGCAGTTTTGACGGGAACACTGAAGCTTTCTTT. This rearrangement joins TRBV6-1 to TRBJ1-1; the D is unclear. The CDR3 runs to 13 residues. Germline values: CDR1 MNHNS, CDR2 SASEGT.

At least ten counts were recorded for this clonotype. The V gene is TRBV20-1, the J gene TRBJ2-3; 13 bases map to TRBD2. This CDR3 is built from 15 residues. Per germline, CDR1 DFQATT and CDR2 SNEGSKA (reference sequence). With 5 bases clipped from V and 6 bases from J, the junction kept 8 bases outside the gene matches. The CDR3 bases are TGCAGTGCTTATGGACTAGCGGGGGTCTTGGATACGCAGTATTTT. It yields the protein CSAYGLAGVLDTQYF.

This rearrangement joins TRBV28 to TRBJ2-4; perhaps TRBD2 as D (7 bases). CDR1 is MDHEN and CDR2 is SYDVKM in the germline V gene. V dropped 6 bases and J dropped 2 bases, with 17 bases sitting between them. The CDR3 consists of 16 residues. The CDR3 bases are TGTGCCAGCAGGGGGGGGCGGCGCCTTTCCAAAAACATTCAGTACTTC. It is translated as CASRGGRRLSKNIQYF.

A word on this clonotype: A far larger clone is just one base off, so this is likely a read error. J is TRBJ2-1 and V is TRBV7-9; 10 bases agree with TRBD2. V shed 5 bases, J shed 10 bases, and the junction held 8 bases outside the gene matches. This CDR3 contains 14 residues. The V gene's germline CDR1 is SEHNR and CDR2 FQNEAQ (reference sequence). CDR3 residues: CASSTQRGGVEQFF. The CDR3 bases are TGTGCCAGCAGCACCCAGCGGGGGGGCGTCGAGCAGTTCTTC.

As regards this clonotype: It may be a read error: a sequence one base away is much more abundant. This is likely a read error, given that the CDR3 carries no conserved phenylalanine or tryptophan at its end. This sequence joins TRBV3-1 and TRBJ1-4; TRBD1 might be the D (6 bases). The CDR3 covers 14 residues. The germline V and J ends were trimmed by 5 bases and 8 bases, with 15 bases remaining between them. Germline V gene data show CDR1 as LGHDT and CDR2 as YNNKEL (reference sequence). DNA for the CDR3: TGTGCCAGCAGCTACAGCTCTGGGGGCGAAAAACTGTTTTTG. It translates to CASSYSSGGEKLFL.

At least ten counts were recorded for this clonotype. The gene calls are TRBV12-2 and TRBJ2-3; the D call of TRBD2 is as the table states it, not checked on the DNA. TRBV12-2 is noted as a pseudogene. The CDR3 has 15 amino acids. The CDR3 DNA reads as TGTGCAAGTCGCTTACTAGCGGGGGGGTCAGATACGCAGTATTTT. Protein sequence: CASRLLAGGSDTQYF.

This clonotype appeared many times. The junction departs from germline at one end; a sequencing error may be responsible. V and J are TRBV7-7 and TRBJ2-1, with 8 bases identical to TRBD1. There are 15 residues in the CDR3. Germline CDR1 SSHAT, CDR2 FNYEAQ (reference sequence). The CDR3 spells CASSKDRGRRNEQFF. Written as DNA, the CDR3 is TGTGCTAGCAGCAAAGACAGGGGAAGAAGAAATGAGCAGTTCTTC. Full variable domain (remainder filled in from reference TRBV7-7 and TRBJ2-1): GAGVSQSPRYKVTKRGQDVTLRCDPISSHATLYWYQQALGQGPEFLTYFNYEAQPDKSGLPSDRFSAERPEGSISTLTIQRTEQRDSAMYRCASSKDRGRRNEQFFGPGTRLTVL.

This clonotype has at least ten counts. The chain recombines TRBV2 with TRBJ1-4; D is unclear. V was shortened by 3 bases and J by 3 bases, with 11 bases between the two germline ends. Germline-derived CDR1 and CDR2 are SNHLY and FYNNEI. This CDR3 region has 15 residues. The CDR3 nucleotides read TGTGCCAGCAGTGACCAGGACCGGTCTAATGAAAAACTGTTTTTT. This translates into CASSDQDRSNEKLFF.

At least ten counts were recorded for this clonotype. The chain is built from TRBV5-1 and TRBJ2-3; 7 bases fit TRBD2. V lost 0 bases and J lost 4; bases outside the gene matches: 11. The CDR3 runs 17 residues. Germline V lookup: CDR1 SGHRS, CDR2 YFSETQ. CDR3 in amino acids: CASSLAASGGGADTQYF. The CDR3 DNA is TGCGCCAGCAGCTTGGCGGCTAGCGGAGGTGGGGCAGATACGCAGTATTTT.

The sample holds a few counts of this clonotype. This chain links TRBV27 with TRBJ2-3; D possibly corresponds to TRBD2 (6 bases). Per germline, CDR1 MNHEY and CDR2 SMNVEV (reference sequence). This CDR3 comprises 17 residues. V lost 1 base and J lost 3, with 17 bases in between. The CDR3, as DNA: TGTGCCAGCAGTTTATACGGCCCGGCTCTAGCGACAGATACGCAGTATTTT. It yields the protein CASSLYGPALATDTQYF.

There are many counts of this clonotype. The rearrangement joins TRBV5-1 to TRBJ2-2; no definite D call. This CDR3 spans 15 amino acids. Trimming shortened V by 0 bases and J by 6 bases, and 12 bases separated the two germline ends. The germline CDR1 and CDR2 sequences are SGHRS and YFSETQ. CDR3 nucleotide sequence: TGCGCCAGCAGCTTGGTGCAATATCGGGCCGGGGAGCTGTTTTTT. Protein sequence: CASSLVQYRAGELFF. The full variable domain, in which reference TRBV5-1 and TRBJ2-2 provide the parts outside the CDR3, is KAGVTQTPRYLIKTRGQQVTLSCSPISGHRSVSWYQQTPGQGLQFLFEYFSETQRNKGNFPGRFSGRQFSNSRSEMNVSTLELGDSALYLCASSLVQYRAGELFFGEGSRLTVL.